The next 18 T cell receptor beta chains were all read from a single sample in a study of T cell repertoires in cytomegalovirus infection. A single record per CDR3 protein comes from TCRdb applying MiXCR to the reads. In the table there are hundreds of thousands of distinct CDR3 sequences, 35% to 45% of which are singletons. The sequencing input was PBMCs. These receptor sequences come from a human donor in good health (CMV status not recorded). Some clones in this sample may be carry-over from other donors' samples.

The chain links TRBV20-1 to TRBJ2-5, with 8 bases lining up with TRBD2. The CDR3 spans 21 residues. V was clipped by 2 bases and J by 5 bases; unmatched bases: 28. Per germline, CDR1 DFQATT and CDR2 SNEGSKA (reference sequence). The chain's CDR3 is CSARPPRGGGSASGSKETQYF. The CDR3, as DNA: TGCAGTGCTAGACCCCCCCGGGGGGGCGGGAGTGCTTCAGGTTCCAAGGAGACCCAGTACTTC.

This clonotype was seen more than once but under ten times. The rearrangement uses TRBV27 and TRBJ1-1, with a possible D match to TRBD1 (6 bases). Germline loops: CDR1 MNHEY, CDR2 SMNVEV (reference sequence). The ends were cut back, 5 bases at V and 5 bases at J, with 15 bases in the middle. The CDR3 is made up of 14 amino acids. DNA of the CDR3: TGTGCCAGCAGTGTCACAGGGACTGGAACTGAAGCTTTCTTT. Protein sequence: CASSVTGTGTEAFF.

The genes are TRBV10-2 and TRBJ2-3, with TRBD2 matching over 13 bases. V lost 8 bases to trimming and J lost 4 bases; unmatched junction nucleotides: 6. Germline lookup yields CDR1 WSHSY and CDR2 SAAADI. This CDR3 has 15 residues. The CDR3, as DNA: TGCGCCAGCTCCGGACTAGCGGGGGCCTCAGATACGCAGTATTTT. This gives the protein CASSGLAGASDTQYF.

This clonotype has more than one count but fewer than ten. The chain uses TRBV19 and TRBJ1-5, with unresolved D. CDR1 is LNHDA, CDR2 SQIVND, per germline (reference sequence). V was trimmed by 3 bases and J by 4 bases, leaving 13 bases between them. This CDR3 is 15 amino acids long. CDR3 DNA sequence: TGTGCCAGTAGTATGGTGGGAACCGATAATCAGCCCCAGCATTTT. Its translation is CASSMVGTDNQPQHF.

The chain has TRBV4-1 and TRBJ1-4; D not resolved. The CDR3 loop spans 16 amino acids. With 4 bases removed from V and 3 bases from J, the gap between germline ends came to 15 bases. CDR1 MGHRA and CDR2 YSYEKL come from the germline V gene. The CDR3 DNA sequence: TGCGCCAGCAGCCCTCGCGACGGAAACTCTAATGAAAAACTGTTTTTT. Its protein is CASSPRDGNSNEKLFF.

CDR3 sequence: CASSYRTGEAYGYTF. CDR3 DNA: TGCGCCAGCAGCTACCGGACAGGGGAGGCCTATGGCTACACCTTC. This chain connects TRBV5-1 to TRBJ1-2, with TRBD1 identical over 9 bases. The CDR3 runs 15 residues. Germline assignment: CDR1 SGHRS and CDR2 YFSETQ. Germline trimming cut 3 bases from V and 4 bases from J; bases unmatched to any gene: 7.

J is TRBJ2-3 and V is TRBV4-1, with 9 bases fitting TRBD2. After removal of 0 bases from V and 10 bases from J, the junction contained 8 bases not matched to a gene. Germline CDR1 MGHRA, CDR2 YSYEKL. This CDR3 has 15 residues. This chain's CDR3 is CASSQDQRGEPPQYF. DNA of the CDR3: TGCGCCAGCAGCCAAGATCAGCGGGGGGAGCCTCCGCAGTATTTT.

The CDR3 DNA reads TGTGCCATCAGTGTACAGAGCGGGGGTCTCTACAATGAGCAGTTCTTC. It is translated as CAISVQSGGLYNEQFF. The gene calls are TRBV10-3 and TRBJ2-1; 8 nucleotides match TRBD2. The trim removed 4 bases at V and 3 bases at J, leaving 8 bases unmatched. CDR1 is ENHRY and CDR2 is SYGVKD in the germline V gene. The CDR3 contains 16 residues.

This clonotype was recorded a few times. CDR3 bases: TGTGCCAGCAGTCGCGATTTAGCGGGACTCTCCTACGAGCAGTACTTC. Translating it yields CASSRDLAGLSYEQYF. V usage is TRBV12-3 or TRBV12-4 and J usage is TRBJ2-7; 8 bases agree with TRBD2. The trim removed 5 bases at V and 0 bases at J, leaving 9 bases unmatched. This CDR3 has 16 amino acids.

The CDR3 reads CASSPRLAGGPVEQFF. The CDR3 nucleotides read TGTGCCAGCAGCCCACGACTAGCGGGGGGCCCGGTGGAGCAGTTCTTC. This rearrangement joins TRBV28 to TRBJ2-1, with 13 bases aligning to TRBD2. J gave up 10 bases and V 6 bases, and 12 bases lay outside the gene matches. Germline V lookup: CDR1 MDHEN, CDR2 SYDVKM. This CDR3 is built from 16 residues.

This chain joins TRBV5-1 and TRBJ1-3, with D perhaps TRBD1 (5 bases). This CDR3 spans 15 amino acids. Deletions cut 5 bases from V and 1 base from J, with 13 bases between. Germline V lookup: CDR1 SGHRS, CDR2 YFSETQ. CDR3 in DNA: TGCGCCAGCAGAGGAGGGGCTTTGTCTGGAAACACCATATATTTT. Translated, it gives CASRGGALSGNTIYF.

This clonotype appeared a single time. This chain joins TRBV27 and TRBJ1-5, with D hard to call. Per the germline V gene, CDR1 is MNHEY and CDR2 is SMNVEV (reference sequence). Trimming shortened V by 5 bases and J by 5 bases, and 10 bases separated the two germline ends. The CDR3 has 13 amino acids. The CDR3 spells CASSPHSHQPQHF. The CDR3 region has the DNA TGTGCCAGCAGTCCACACTCGCATCAGCCCCAGCATTTT.

In this sample, this clonotype turned up once. Just one base apart from a much larger clone, this may be a read error. The chain is built from TRBV12-3 or TRBV12-4 and TRBJ1-1; 9 positions agree with TRBD1. The CDR3 totals 15 residues. This chain's CDR3 is CASSWGQGRGTEACF. As DNA, the CDR3 is TGTGCCAGCAGTTGGGGACAGGGAAGGGGCACTGAAGCTTGCTTT.

This clonotype showed up just a few times. The J gene is TRBJ2-3, the V gene TRBV20-1; possible D gene TRBD1, 5 bases. The V end lost 0 bases, the J end lost 2 bases, and 15 bases lay between the germline ends. The CDR3 runs to 16 residues. From germline, CDR1 is DFQATT and CDR2 SNEGSKA (reference sequence). Here the CDR3 DNA reads TGCAGTGCTAGAGATGGGGCCACCCTCTTCACAGATACGCAGTATTTT. Translated: CSARDGATLFTDTQYF.

V and J are TRBV12-3 or TRBV12-4 and TRBJ2-2; TRBD2 matches 10 bases. Trimming took 5 bases from V and 1 from J; bases not matched to a gene: 4. CDR3 length equals 16 residues. Here the CDR3 reads CASSVGLAMNTGELFF. The DNA for the CDR3 is TGTGCCAGCAGTGTGGGACTAGCGATGAACACCGGGGAGCTGTTTTTT.

This clonotype was seen a single time. Lacking the conserved final phenylalanine or tryptophan, this CDR3 likely reflects a read error. The J gene is TRBJ1-4, the V gene TRBV11-2; no firm D call. This CDR3 spans 15 amino acids. CDR1 is SGHAT, CDR2 FQNNGV, per germline. DNA for the CDR3: TGTGCAAGCAGCCCACTCCGGTTGGGTAATGAAAAACTGTTTTTG. This encodes CASSPLRLGNEKLFL.

This CDR3 reads CASSSLQSPLHF. The CDR3 nucleotides are TGTGCCAGCAGTTCTCTTCAATCACCCCTCCACTTT. The gene calls are TRBV6-6 and TRBJ1-6; D unresolved. Trimming shortened V by 4 bases and J by 10 bases, and 8 bases separated the two germline ends. The CDR3 sequence is 12 residues long. Germline V gene sequence: CDR1 MNHNY, CDR2 SVGAGI (reference sequence).

This clonotype came up a few times. The V and J genes are TRBV6-5 and TRBJ1-2, with D possibly TRBD1 on 6 matching bases. V was trimmed by 4 bases and J by 8 bases, leaving 20 bases between them. The CDR3 runs to 15 residues. CDR1 is MNHEY, CDR2 SVGAGI, per germline. CDR3: CASSSGGGGGRGYTF. The CDR3 DNA reads as TGTGCCAGCAGTTCAGGAGGTGGCGGGGGCAGAGGCTACACCTTC.